Listed below are T cell receptor beta chains from one sample, sequenced in a study of cytomegalovirus exposure and HLA in healthy donors. Generated by immunoSEQ multiplex PCR, the TCRdb table keeps only in-frame clones and is missing some. The sample contains 140,000 to 150,000 clones, 70% of which appear only once. The sequenced sample consisted of PBMCs. All receptors come from a woman aged 55 to 70 in good health and CMV-seropositive. Both conserved end residues are part of each CDR3. The D gene is left open where the match is weak. For some rows the clone size is stated as once, few or many, or as a class when expanded; others skip it.

.	TRBV15	TRBJ1-2	.	CATSRLTDYGYTF	TGTGCCACCAGCAGGCTGACAGACTATGGCTACACCTTC
.	TRBV5-5	TRBJ2-7	.	CASSLAGPNYEQYF	TGTGCCAGCAGCTTGGCGGGTCCAAACTACGAGCAGTACTTC
few	TRBV10-3	TRBJ2-7	TRBD1	CAISGGQGTYEQYF	TGTGCCATCTCAGGGGGACAGGGAACCTACGAGCAGTACTTC
.	TRBV27	TRBJ1-2	TRBD1	CASSAGTGSYGYTF	TGTGCCAGCAGTGCTGGGACAGGGTCCTATGGCTACACCTTC
.	TRBV28	TRBJ1-2	.	CASSQTVPNYGYTF	TGTGCCAGCAGCCAAACAGTCCCTAACTATGGCTACACCTTC
.	TRBV28	TRBJ2-1	TRBD2	CASSLRPGGTYNEQFF	TGTGCCAGCAGTTTACGCCCGGGAGGGACCTACAATGAGCAGTTCTTC
.	TRBV28	TRBJ2-7	TRBD2	CASTTGGEQYF	TGTGCCAGCACGACGGGGGGCGAGCAGTACTTC
.	TRBV12-5	TRBJ1-1	.	CASGFRENTEAFF	TGTGCTAGTGGTTTCCGGGAGAACACTGAAGCTTTCTTT
.	TRBV5-1	TRBJ1-1	TRBD1	CASSRDREPEAFF	TGCGCCAGCAGCCGGGACAGGGAGCCTGAAGCTTTCTTT
.	TRBV6-5	TRBJ1-1	.	CASSARSGSTEAFF	TGTGCCAGCAGTGCGCGGAGTGGGAGCACTGAAGCTTTCTTT
few	TRBV27	TRBJ1-1	TRBD1	CASSPRDRGNTEAFF	TGTGCCAGCAGTCCGCGGGACAGGGGGAACACTGAAGCTTTCTTT
.	TRBV9	TRBJ1-1	TRBD1	CASSVDHRGTEAFF	TGTGCCAGCAGCGTAGATCACAGGGGCACTGAAGCTTTCTTT
.	TRBV2	TRBJ2-3	TRBD2	CASLSGGRTHPRTQYF	TGTGCCAGCCTTTCGGGCGGGAGAACACATCCCCGCACGCAGTATTTT
.	TRBV23-1	TRBJ1-1	.	CASSPREGNTEAFF	TGCGCCAGCTCGCCGCGAGAGGGGAACACTGAAGCTTTCTTT
.	TRBV7-9	TRBJ2-1	TRBD1	CASSLQGDEQFF	TGTGCCAGCAGCTTACAGGGGGATGAGCAGTTCTTC
.	TRBV27	TRBJ1-2	.	CASSLSGGPSRGYTF	TGTGCCAGCAGTTTATCTGGGGGCCCTTCTCGAGGCTACACCTTC
.	TRBV11-2	TRBJ1-2	.	CASSLSSVGGRDYGYTF	TGTGCCAGCAGCTTAAGTTCGGTAGGCGGCAGGGATTATGGCTACACCTTC
few	TRBV28	TRBJ2-7	TRBD2	CASMTIAGGTYEQYF	TGTGCCAGCATGACCATAGCGGGAGGGACCTACGAGCAGTACTTC
.	TRBV6-1	TRBJ1-2	.	CASLWRFKDYGYTF	TGTGCCAGCCTGTGGAGGTTTAAGGACTATGGCTACACCTTC
.	TRBV6-6	TRBJ1-5	.	CASSPGLYQPQHF	TGTGCCAGCAGCCCCGGACTATATCAGCCCCAGCATTTT
.	TRBV5-1	TRBJ2-7	.	CASSLVAHSSYEQYF	TGCGCCAGCAGCTTGGTAGCGCATAGCTCCTACGAGCAGTACTTC
once	TRBV27	TRBJ1-1	.	CASIIRGGGAEAFF	TGTGCCAGCATCATCAGGGGCGGGGGGGCTGAAGCTTTCTTT
few	TRBV19	TRBJ1-1	.	CASSPRDTEAFF	TGTGCCAGTAGTCCCCGGGACACTGAAGCTTTCTTT
.	TRBV7-7	TRBJ2-3	TRBD2	CASSPSPGTSGSTDTQYF	TGTGCCAGCAGCCCCTCGCCCGGGACTAGCGGTAGCACAGATACGCAGTATTTT
once	TRBV2	TRBJ1-1	TRBD1	CASLHRGTEAFF	TGTGCCAGCCTTCACAGGGGCACTGAAGCTTTCTTT
few	TRBV29-1	TRBJ1-1	.	CSVHRDGNTEAFF	TGCAGCGTTCACAGGGATGGGAACACTGAAGCTTTCTTT
.	TRBV5-1	TRBJ2-2	.	CASSEGANTGELFF	TGCGCCAGCAGCGAGGGTGCGAACACCGGGGAGCTGTTTTTT
.	TRBV4-2	TRBJ2-3	TRBD2	CASSQELTSGTDTQYF	TGTGCCAGCAGCCAAGAGCTGACTAGCGGCACAGATACGCAGTATTTT
.	TRBV15	TRBJ2-7	.	CATSRERGGYEQYF	TGTGCCACCAGCAGAGAGAGGGGGGGTTACGAGCAGTACTTC